The 24 T cell receptor beta chains given below trace back to one sample, sequenced in a study of T cells in Graves' hyperthyroidism and ophthalmopathy. Regions amplified from RNA transcripts were the TCR beta CDR3 regions. The HTBI primer set served for first-round RT-PCR of the TCR CDR3. TCRdb independently ran MiXCR on the multiplex PCR reads; one entry per CDR3 protein. The sample carries about 600,000 distinct CDR3 sequences, 13% to 15% recorded once. Sequenced input: blood. All receptors come from a woman between 18 and 29 years old with Graves' ophthalmopathy.

In this sample, this clonotype turned up many times. The chain employs TRBV20-1 and TRBJ2-1, with TRBD1 matching 12 bases. V dropped 5 bases and J dropped 4; count of bases not matched to a gene: 6. Germline V CDR1 and CDR2: DFQATT, SNEGSKA (reference sequence). CDR3 length: 15 amino acids. The CDR3 DNA reads TGCAGTGCTGGGACAGGGGGCTTTGGATACAATGAGCAGTTCTTC. Translating it yields CSAGTGGFGYNEQFF.

This clonotype was picked up a small number of times. The chain combines TRBV19 with TRBJ2-2; D is tentatively TRBD1 or TRBD2 (6 bases each). This CDR3 comprises 15 residues. The germline V gene has CDR1 LNHDA and CDR2 SQIVND (reference sequence). V lost 7 bases and J lost 1, with 13 bases in between. The CDR3, as DNA: TGTGCCAGTACCGAGGGGGGATGGAACACCGGGGAGCTGTTTTTT. Translating gives CASTEGGWNTGELFF.

This clonotype was detected a few times. This sequence joins TRBV10-3 and TRBJ1-2; possible D gene TRBD1, 5 bases. Per germline, CDR1 ENHRY and CDR2 SYGVKD. The CDR3 loop spans 13 amino acids. The V gene lost 10 bases and the J gene lost 8 bases, with 20 bases spanning the gap. CDR3 nucleotides: TGTGCCAGCGCCGGGACTCGAGAGGGGGGCTACACCTTC. Its translation is CASAGTREGGYTF.

This clonotype was detected many times. The chain links TRBV28 to TRBJ2-1, with 7 bases identical to TRBD1. The CDR3 length is 15 residues. The germline CDR1 and CDR2 sequences are MDHEN and SYDVKM. V dropped 4 bases and J dropped 5; count of bases not matched to a gene: 8. CDR3 sequence (DNA): TGTGCCAGCAGTTCCCCTACCGGGACAGACAATGAGCAGTTCTTC. It is translated as CASSSPTGTDNEQFF.

This clonotype has at least ten counts. V and J are TRBV6-1 and TRBJ2-3; perhaps TRBD2 as D (6 bases). The CDR3 has 13 amino acids. The V end was cut by 6 bases, the J end by 0 bases, with 7 bases between. Germline-derived CDR1 and CDR2 are MNHNS and SASEGT. CDR3 in amino acids: CASRRGSTDTQYF. In DNA, the CDR3 is TGTGCCAGCAGGCGGGGTAGCACAGATACGCAGTATTTT.

This clonotype occurred many times. The chain carries TRBV3-1 and TRBJ1-2; D is ambiguous. This CDR3 is 13 amino acids long. The V gene lost 4 bases and the J gene lost 4 bases, with 10 bases spanning the gap. Germline V gene lookup returns CDR1 LGHDT and CDR2 YNNKEL (reference sequence). The CDR3 DNA reads as TGTGCCAGCAGCCTCAACAGCGCCTATGGCTACACCTTC. It translates to CASSLNSAYGYTF. Full variable domain (remainder filled in from reference TRBV3-1 and TRBJ1-2): DTAVSQTPKYLVTQMGNDKSIKCEQNLGHDTMYWYKQDSKKFLKIMFSYNNKELIINETVPNRFSPKSPDKAHLNLHINSLELGDSAVYFCASSLNSAYGYTFGSGTRLTVV.

This clonotype was counted at least ten times. The rearrangement joins TRBV12-3 or TRBV12-4 to TRBJ1-4; D remains ambiguous. V dropped 3 bases and J dropped 3 bases, with 8 bases sitting between them. The CDR3 is 14 residues long. The CDR3 DNA sequence: TGTGCCAGCAGTTTCTCAGGTTCTAATGAAAAACTGTTTTTT. Residues: CASSFSGSNEKLFF.

The chain joins TRBV2 to TRBJ1-3, with TRBD1 as a possible D gene (5 bases). Trimming stripped 2 bases from V and 8 bases from J, with 13 bases between. The CDR3 length is 14 residues. Germline values: CDR1 SNHLY, CDR2 FYNNEI. The CDR3 region has the DNA TGTGCCAGCAGTGAATCGCCAGGGAGGGACACCATATATTTT. It codes for CASSESPGRDTIYF.

This chain uses TRBV6-5 with TRBJ2-2, with 8 bases matching TRBD2. The CDR3 is 18 residues long. CDR1 and CDR2 from the germline V gene are MNHEY and SVGAGI. V gave up 0 bases and J gave up 2 bases; unmatched junction bases: 8. CDR3 region: CASSYSWSGRFNTGELFF. In DNA form, the CDR3 reads TGTGCCAGCAGTTACTCGTGGAGCGGGAGATTTAACACCGGGGAGCTGTTTTTT.

This clonotype was seen many times. This chain's CDR3 is CASSYKTSGINEQFF. CDR3 sequence (DNA): TGTGCCAGCAGTTACAAGACTAGCGGGATAAATGAGCAGTTCTTC. The chain joins TRBV6-6 to TRBJ2-1; 11 positions agree with TRBD2. The V gene's germline CDR1 is MNHNY and CDR2 SVGAGI (reference sequence). The CDR3 is 15 residues long. The junction had 4 bases not matched to a gene; V was cut back by 2 bases and J by 7 bases.

The chain has TRBV24-1 and TRBJ2-7; weak D call: TRBD1 (6 bases). With 4 bases removed from V and 7 bases from J, the gap between germline ends came to 22 bases. This CDR3 comprises 16 residues. CDR1 is KGHDR and CDR2 is SFDVKD in the germline V gene. CDR3 in DNA: TGTGCCACCAGTGAAGCTGCGTCAGGGGTCTACGTAGAGCAGTACTTC. It is translated as CATSEAASGVYVEQYF.

This clonotype was observed many times. The V and J genes are TRBV5-1 and TRBJ2-3, with D possibly being TRBD2 (5 bases). The CDR3 totals 15 residues. Germline CDR1 is SGHRS and CDR2 is YFSETQ. Trimming took 0 bases from V and 5 from J, leaving 13 bases between them. The CDR3 DNA follows: TGCGCCAGCAGCTTGGTCTCTAGCCAGCAAGATACGCAGTATTTT. Its protein is CASSLVSSQQDTQYF. The full variable domain, its missing parts supplied by reference TRBV5-1 and TRBJ2-3, is KAGVTQTPRYLIKTRGQQVTLSCSPISGHRSVSWYQQTPGQGLQFLFEYFSETQRNKGNFPGRFSGRQFSNSRSEMNVSTLELGDSALYLCASSLVSSQQDTQYFGPGTRLTVL.

This clonotype was seen at least ten times. This chain connects TRBV7-8 to TRBJ1-5, with TRBD1 matching over 7 bases. Trimming at V came to 5 bases and at J to 0 bases, leaving 13 bases not matched to a gene. The CDR3 is made up of 18 amino acids. From germline, CDR1 is SGHVS and CDR2 FQNEAQ. CDR3 region: CASSPWPRGIGSNQPQHF. CDR3 nucleotides: TGTGCCAGCAGCCCTTGGCCCAGGGGGATAGGTAGCAATCAGCCCCAGCATTTT.

The chain carries TRBV20-1 and TRBJ1-5; TRBD1 matches at 7 bases. The V gene's germline CDR1 is DFQATT and CDR2 SNEGSKA (reference sequence). The CDR3 contains 13 residues. The CDR3 region is CRPEQGSNQPQHF. In DNA, the CDR3 is TGCAGACCAGAACAGGGGAGCAATCAGCCCCAGCATTTT.

The table lists this clonotype with many counts. V gene TRBV30 combines with J gene TRBJ2-2; TRBD2 agrees at 8 bases. After removal of 3 bases from V and 5 bases from J, the junction contained 8 bases not matched to a gene. The CDR3 spans 15 residues. From germline, CDR1 is GTSNPN and CDR2 SVGIG (reference sequence). The CDR3 loop reads CAWRALADLTGELFF. The CDR3 nucleotides are TGTGCCTGGAGGGCACTAGCGGATCTAACCGGGGAGCTGTTTTTT.

This clonotype was counted between two and nine times. This chain uses TRBV6-1 with TRBJ2-5; a possible D gene is TRBD2 (5 bases). The germline CDR1 and CDR2 sequences are MNHNS and SASEGT. The CDR3 covers 13 residues. The V end was cut by 6 bases, the J end by 3 bases, with 11 bases between. The CDR3 DNA reads as TGTGCCAGCAGGGGAAGCGGAAAAGAGACCCAGTACTTC. Translation gives CASRGSGKETQYF.

This clonotype was found many times. V and J are TRBV20-1 and TRBJ2-1; either TRBD1 or TRBD2 may fit D (6 bases each). Germline V gene lookup returns CDR1 DFQATT and CDR2 SNEGSKA (reference sequence). Trimming took off 8 bases at V and 2 bases at J, with 22 bases between the two ends. The CDR3 runs 16 residues. The CDR3 reads CSSPGMGGETYNEQFF. The CDR3, as DNA: TGCAGTTCCCCCGGTATGGGGGGCGAGACCTACAATGAGCAGTTCTTC.

This clonotype occurred many times. The chain uses TRBV6-2 or TRBV6-3 and TRBJ1-5; 8 bases line up with TRBD1. The germline gives CDR1 MNHEY, CDR2 SVGEGT. The CDR3 has 16 residues. The trim removed 0 bases at V and 3 bases at J, leaving 4 bases unmatched. CDR3 DNA: TGTGCCAGCAGTTACTCGAACAGGGGGTTCAATCAGCCCCAGCATTTT. Translated, it gives CASSYSNRGFNQPQHF.

The chain joins TRBV27 to TRBJ1-1; TRBD1 is a possible D gene (5 bases). This CDR3 has 15 residues. Germline lookup yields CDR1 MNHEY and CDR2 SMNVEV (reference sequence). Trimming took off 1 base at V and 0 bases at J, with 9 bases between the two ends. In nucleotides, the CDR3 is TGTGCCAGCAGTTTATACCCGACAGTGAACACTGAAGCTTTCTTT. This encodes CASSLYPTVNTEAFF.

The chain links TRBV20-1 to TRBJ1-2, with a possible D match to TRBD1 (6 bases). This CDR3 spans 13 amino acids. Germline V gives CDR1 DFQATT, CDR2 SNEGSKA (reference sequence). V lost 0 bases and J lost 4, with 9 bases in between. The CDR3 loop reads CSARETGTYGYTF. CDR3 DNA sequence: TGCAGTGCTAGAGAAACAGGGACCTATGGCTACACCTTC.

This clonotype was seen ten or more times. The chain combines TRBV28 with TRBJ1-1; possibly TRBD1 for D (5 bases). CDR1 and CDR2 (germline): MDHEN, SYDVKM. The CDR3 runs to 15 residues. Between the trimmed V and J ends, which lost 8 bases and 1 base, there was a span of 17 bases. The CDR3 DNA is TGTGCCAGCCCCCCCGGGGACGCCAAGAACACTGAAGCTTTCTTT. Protein sequence: CASPPGDAKNTEAFF. Combining the CDR3 with reference TRBV28 and TRBJ1-1 gives the whole variable domain DVKVTQSSRYLVKRTGEKVFLECVQDMDHENMFWYRQDPGLGLRLIYFSYDVKMKEKGDIPEGYSVSREKKERFSLILESASTNQTSMYLCASPPGDAKNTEAFFGQGTRLTVV.

Remarks on this clonotype: A clone one base away is much larger, so this may be a read error. The chain joins TRBV6-2 or TRBV6-3 to TRBJ2-7; D possibly corresponds to TRBD1 (6 bases). Germline V lookup: CDR1 MNHEY, CDR2 SVGEGT. This CDR3 is 13 amino acids long. This CDR3 is CVSRRIQGYEQYF. In DNA, the CDR3 is TGTGTCAGCAGACGAATCCAGGGGTACGAGCAGTACTTC.

This clonotype was counted between two and nine times. V is TRBV7-9 and J is TRBJ2-1; weak D call: TRBD2 (6 bases). CDR1 is SEHNR, CDR2 FQNEAQ, per germline (reference sequence). This CDR3 is 16 amino acids long. V lost 6 bases to trimming and J lost 3 bases, with 18 bases between them. CDR3 amino acids: CASSPISAGIYNEQFF. CDR3 nucleotide sequence: TGTGCCAGCAGTCCCATTAGCGCGGGAATCTACAATGAGCAGTTCTTC.

This clonotype was seen a single time. It may be a read error: a sequence one base away is much more abundant. This chain links TRBV29-1 with TRBJ2-2; D gene uncertain. The germline V gene encodes CDR1 SQVTM and CDR2 ANQGSEA. The CDR3 consists of 14 residues. CDR3 sequence: CSVQREPNTEELFF. The DNA of the CDR3 is TGCAGCGTCCAAAGGGAACCCAACACCGAGGAGCTGTTTTTT.